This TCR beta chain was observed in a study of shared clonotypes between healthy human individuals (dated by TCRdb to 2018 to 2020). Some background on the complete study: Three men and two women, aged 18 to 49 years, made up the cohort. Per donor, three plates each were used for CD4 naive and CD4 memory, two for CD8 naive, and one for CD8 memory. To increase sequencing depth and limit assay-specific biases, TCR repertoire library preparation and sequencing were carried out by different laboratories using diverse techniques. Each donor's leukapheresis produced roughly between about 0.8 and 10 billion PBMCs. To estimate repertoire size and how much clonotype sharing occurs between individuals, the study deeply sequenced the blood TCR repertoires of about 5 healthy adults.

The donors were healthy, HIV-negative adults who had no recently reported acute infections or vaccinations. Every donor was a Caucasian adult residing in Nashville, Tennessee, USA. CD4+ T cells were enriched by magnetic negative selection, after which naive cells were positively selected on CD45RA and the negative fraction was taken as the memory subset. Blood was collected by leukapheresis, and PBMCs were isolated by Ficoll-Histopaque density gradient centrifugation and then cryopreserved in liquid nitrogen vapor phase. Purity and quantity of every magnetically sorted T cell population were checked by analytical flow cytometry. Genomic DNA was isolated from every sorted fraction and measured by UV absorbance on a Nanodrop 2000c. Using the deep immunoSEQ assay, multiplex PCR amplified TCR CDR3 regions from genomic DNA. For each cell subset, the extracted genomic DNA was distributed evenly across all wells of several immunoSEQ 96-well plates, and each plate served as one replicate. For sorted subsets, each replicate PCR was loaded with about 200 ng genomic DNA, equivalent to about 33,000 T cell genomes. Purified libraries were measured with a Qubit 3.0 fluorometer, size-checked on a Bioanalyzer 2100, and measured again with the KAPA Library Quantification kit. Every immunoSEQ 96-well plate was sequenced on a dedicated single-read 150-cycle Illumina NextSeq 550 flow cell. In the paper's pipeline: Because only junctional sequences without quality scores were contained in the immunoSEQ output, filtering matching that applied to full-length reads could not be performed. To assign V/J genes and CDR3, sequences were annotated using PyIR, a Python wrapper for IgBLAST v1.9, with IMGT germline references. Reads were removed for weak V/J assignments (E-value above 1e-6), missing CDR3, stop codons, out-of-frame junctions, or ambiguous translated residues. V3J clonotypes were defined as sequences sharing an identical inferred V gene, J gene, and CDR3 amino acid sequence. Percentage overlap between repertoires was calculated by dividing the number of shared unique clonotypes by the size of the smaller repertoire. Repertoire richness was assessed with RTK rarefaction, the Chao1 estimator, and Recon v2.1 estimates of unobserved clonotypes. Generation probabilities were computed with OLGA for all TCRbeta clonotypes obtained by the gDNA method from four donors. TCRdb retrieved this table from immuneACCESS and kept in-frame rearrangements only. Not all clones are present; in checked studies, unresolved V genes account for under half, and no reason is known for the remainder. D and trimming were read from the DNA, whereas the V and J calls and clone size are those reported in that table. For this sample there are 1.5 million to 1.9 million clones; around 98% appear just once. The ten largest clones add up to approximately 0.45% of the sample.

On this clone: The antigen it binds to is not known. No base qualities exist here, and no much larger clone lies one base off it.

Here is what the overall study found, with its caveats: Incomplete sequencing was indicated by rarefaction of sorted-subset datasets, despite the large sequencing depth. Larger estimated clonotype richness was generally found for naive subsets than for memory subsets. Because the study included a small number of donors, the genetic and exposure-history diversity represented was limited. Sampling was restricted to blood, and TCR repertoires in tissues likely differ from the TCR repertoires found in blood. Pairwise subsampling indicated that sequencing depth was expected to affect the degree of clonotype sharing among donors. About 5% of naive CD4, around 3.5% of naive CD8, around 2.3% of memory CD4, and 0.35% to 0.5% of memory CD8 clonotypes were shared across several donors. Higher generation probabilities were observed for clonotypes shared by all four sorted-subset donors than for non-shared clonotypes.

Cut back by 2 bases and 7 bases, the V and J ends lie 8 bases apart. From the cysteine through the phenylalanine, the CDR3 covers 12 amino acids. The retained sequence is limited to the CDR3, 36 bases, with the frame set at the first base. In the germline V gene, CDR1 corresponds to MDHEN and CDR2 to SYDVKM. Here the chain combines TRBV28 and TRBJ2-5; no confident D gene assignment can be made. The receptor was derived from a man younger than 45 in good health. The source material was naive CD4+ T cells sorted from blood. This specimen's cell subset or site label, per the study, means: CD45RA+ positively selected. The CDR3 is CASSLVGGTQYF. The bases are TGTGCCAGCAGTTTAGTGGGTGGGACCCAGTACTTC.